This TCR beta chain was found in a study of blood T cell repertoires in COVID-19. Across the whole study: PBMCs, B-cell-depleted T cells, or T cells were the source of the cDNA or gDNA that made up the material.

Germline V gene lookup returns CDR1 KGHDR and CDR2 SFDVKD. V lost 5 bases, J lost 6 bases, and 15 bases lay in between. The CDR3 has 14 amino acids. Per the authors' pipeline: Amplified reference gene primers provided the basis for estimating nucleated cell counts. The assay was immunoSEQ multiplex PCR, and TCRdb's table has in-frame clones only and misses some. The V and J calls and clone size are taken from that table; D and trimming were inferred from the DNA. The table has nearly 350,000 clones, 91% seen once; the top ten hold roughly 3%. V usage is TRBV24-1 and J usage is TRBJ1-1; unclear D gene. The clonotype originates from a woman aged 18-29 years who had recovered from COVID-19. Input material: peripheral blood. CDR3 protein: CATSGGGQWAEAFF. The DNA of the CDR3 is TGTGCCACCAGTGGAGGAGGTCAGTGGGCTGAAGCTTTCTTT.